The 22 T cell receptor beta chains below all came from one sample that was sequenced in a study of Ad26.COV2.S vaccination and SARS-CoV-2 variants. Treatment given: some 20 received Ad26.COV2.S at low or high dose, single or two shots; a few received placebo; per-sample allocation not given. All samples were drawn on day 63, counting from the first vaccine or placebo injection. This table comes from immunoSEQ multiplex PCR, and its TCRdb copy is limited to in-frame clones, with some not included. The data hold 300,000 to 400,000 clones, with approximately 80% observed a single time. Sequences were derived from peripheral blood, sampled in a trial of Ad26.COV2.S vaccine versus placebo. The receptor set was obtained from a person between 18 and 60 years old who received the Ad26.COV2.S COVID-19 vaccine or a placebo.

This clone was seen just once. In DNA, the CDR3 is TGTGCCAGCAGTTCCGGGATTCACAGCAATCAGCCCCAGCATTTT. Protein sequence: CASSSGIHSNQPQHF. The chain carries TRBV6-5 and TRBJ1-5; D is unresolved. Trimming took off 4 bases at V and 1 base at J, with 11 bases between the two ends. This CDR3 has 15 residues. From germline, CDR1 is MNHEY and CDR2 SVGAGI.

V and J are TRBV28 and TRBJ1-2, with 9 bases aligning to TRBD1. The CDR3 runs to 15 residues. The germline V gene encodes CDR1 MDHEN and CDR2 SYDVKM. The trim removed 1 base at V and 8 bases at J, leaving 8 bases unmatched. The DNA of the CDR3 is TGTGCCAGCAGTTTATCCCCATCCGGGACAGGGGGCTACACCTTC. This sequence encodes CASSLSPSGTGGYTF.

The chain uses TRBV7-6 and TRBJ2-6, with 11 positions matching TRBD1. The CDR3 spans 18 residues. V gave up 1 base and J gave up 2 bases; unmatched junction bases: 4. Per the germline V gene, CDR1 is SGHVS and CDR2 is FNYEAQ. CDR3 sequence reads: CASSLGLDRGPGANVLTF. CDR3 coding DNA: TGTGCCAGCAGCTTAGGACTGGACAGGGGGCCTGGGGCCAACGTCCTGACTTTC.

CDR3 nucleotide sequence: TGCGCCAGCAGCCGGGACAGGTCAAACAATGAGCAGTTCTTC. This encodes CASSRDRSNNEQFF. This chain links TRBV5-1 with TRBJ2-1, with TRBD1 identical over 8 bases. The ends lost 4 bases at V and 5 bases at J; junction bases unmatched: 5. Germline CDR1 and CDR2: SGHRS and YFSETQ. CDR3 length: 14 residues. Looking up the rest from reference TRBV5-1 and TRBJ2-1 gives the full variable domain: KAGVTQTPRYLIKTRGQQVTLSCSPISGHRSVSWYQQTPGQGLQFLFEYFSETQRNKGNFPGRFSGRQFSNSRSEMNVSTLELGDSALYLCASSRDRSNNEQFFGPGTRLTVL.

This clone has only one observation. The rearrangement uses TRBV5-1 and TRBJ2-2, with no clear D. V lost 4 bases and J lost 2, with 12 bases in between. CDR3 length: 15 amino acids. Looked up from germline, CDR1 is SGHRS and CDR2 is YFSETQ. The CDR3 region has the DNA TGCGCCAGCAGCCCCCCCATAGCCAACACCGGGGAGCTGTTTTTT. Translation gives CASSPPIANTGELFF.

The chain combines TRBV6-5 with TRBJ1-6; 10 nucleotides align to TRBD1. V trimming: 2 bases; J trimming: 7 bases; junction bases outside the gene matches: 2. The CDR3 totals 15 residues. Per the germline V gene, CDR1 is MNHEY and CDR2 is SVGAGI. CDR3 residues: CASSYGTGENSPLHF. The CDR3, as DNA: TGTGCCAGCAGTTACGGGACAGGGGAAAATTCACCCCTCCACTTT.

V is TRBV27 and J is TRBJ1-1, with a weak D call TRBD1 (5 bases). Germline CDR1 and CDR2: MNHEY and SMNVEV (reference sequence). Trimming cost V 7 bases and J 6 bases, with 18 bases left between them. The CDR3 is 14 residues long. CDR3 sequence (DNA): TGTGCCAGCATAGGTCGGAGGGAAGGGGCTGAAGCTTTCTTT. Protein product: CASIGRREGAEAFF.

The gene calls are TRBV4-1 and TRBJ1-1, with TRBD1 matching 9 bases. This CDR3 has 17 amino acids. Germline V CDR1 and CDR2: MGHRA, YSYEKL. The V gene end was trimmed by 3 bases and the J gene end by 0 bases; junction bases not matched to a gene: 8. The chain's CDR3 is CASSQGYGTGMNTEAFF. CDR3 in DNA: TGCGCCAGCAGCCAGGGATACGGGACAGGGATGAACACTGAAGCTTTCTTT.

The table lists this clone with a count of one. The V gene is TRBV6-1, the J gene TRBJ2-2; 7 nucleotides align to TRBD2. Germline V gives CDR1 MNHNS, CDR2 SASEGT. The CDR3 is 15 amino acids. V lost 0 bases, J lost 6 bases, and 4 bases stayed unmatched. For the CDR3, the DNA is TGTGCCAGCAGTGAAGCGGTCCGGGGGGCCGGGGAGCTGTTTTTT. Residues: CASSEAVRGAGELFF.

The J gene is TRBJ1-1, the V gene TRBV4-2; tentatively, D is TRBD1 (5 bases). Trimming cost V 2 bases and J 3 bases, with 7 bases left between them. CDR3 length: 13 residues. Germline CDR1 LGHNA, CDR2 YNFKEQ. CDR3 loop: CASSQIRDTEAFF. CDR3 in DNA: TGTGCCAGCAGCCAAATCAGGGACACTGAAGCTTTCTTT.

The J gene is TRBJ2-3, the V gene TRBV11-3; D remains unclear. V was clipped by 4 bases and J by 4 bases, with 12 bases between them. The CDR3 extends over 14 amino acids. Germline V gives CDR1 SGHNT, CDR2 YENEEA. CDR3 amino acids: CASSSIISPDTQYF. CDR3 DNA sequence: TGTGCCAGCAGCTCCATCATAAGCCCAGATACGCAGTATTTT. Variable domain in full (rest from reference TRBV11-3 and TRBJ2-3): EAGVVQSPRYKIIEKKQPVAFWCNPISGHNTLYWYLQNLGQGPELLIRYENEEAVDDSQLPKDRFSAERLKGVDSTLKIQPAELGDSAVYLCASSSIISPDTQYFGPGTRLTVL.

The chain recombines TRBV2 with TRBJ2-7; D remains ambiguous. Per germline, CDR1 SNHLY and CDR2 FYNNEI. There are 14 residues in the CDR3. Trimming took off 1 base at V and 5 bases at J, with 12 bases between the two ends. CDR3 DNA: TGTGCCAGCAGTGAAGGGGCTGCCAGCCACGAGCAGTACTTC. Its protein is CASSEGAASHEQYF.

The rearrangement uses TRBV24-1 and TRBJ2-3; D unclear. The CDR3 has 14 residues. V was clipped by 8 bases and J by 0 bases, with 11 bases between them. Per germline, CDR1 KGHDR and CDR2 SFDVKD. The CDR3 DNA sequence: TGTGCCACCATGGCCAGTCTTAGCACAGATACGCAGTATTTT. It translates to CATMASLSTDTQYF.

V usage is TRBV11-2 and J usage is TRBJ1-3; D not resolved. Trimming cost V 5 bases and J 0 bases, with 11 bases left between them. Germline CDR1 and CDR2: SGHAT and FQNNGV. The CDR3 has 15 amino acids. The CDR3 sequence is CASSPGIGSGNTIYF. The CDR3 DNA reads as TGTGCCAGCAGCCCCGGGATTGGCTCTGGAAACACCATATATTTT.

The chain couples TRBV5-6 to TRBJ2-4; 10 nucleotides line up with TRBD1. The CDR3 has 14 amino acids. Germline lookup yields CDR1 SGHDT and CDR2 YYEEEE. Germline trimming cut 2 bases from V and 6 bases from J; bases unmatched to any gene: 2. The DNA for the CDR3 is TGTGCCAGCAGCTTAGACAGGGGGCTAAACATTCAGTACTTC. Translating it yields CASSLDRGLNIQYF.

This chain links TRBV7-9 with TRBJ1-2; 7 bases align to TRBD1. Germline loops: CDR1 SEHNR, CDR2 FQNEAQ (reference sequence). V was pared by 6 bases and J by 7 bases, with 8 bases of the junction left unmatched. The CDR3 consists of 13 residues. This CDR3 reads CASSLQQGLGYTF. In nucleotides, the CDR3 is TGTGCCAGCAGTTTACAACAGGGGCTTGGCTACACCTTC.

The rearrangement links TRBV6-1 to TRBJ2-4; TRBD1 is a possible D gene (5 bases). The CDR3 is made up of 16 amino acids. V shed 0 bases and J shed 2 bases, with 11 bases lying between them. Per germline, CDR1 MNHNS and CDR2 SASEGT. This chain's CDR3 is CASSEARQQTKNIQYF. The CDR3 DNA sequence: TGTGCCAGCAGTGAAGCGCGACAGCAGACCAAAAACATTCAGTACTTC.

This chain connects TRBV6-5 to TRBJ2-1; D is unresolved. This CDR3 spans 15 amino acids. Germline V gives CDR1 MNHEY, CDR2 SVGAGI. V dropped 0 bases and J dropped 3 bases, with 9 bases sitting between them. This CDR3 reads CASSYSGQNYNEQFF. The CDR3 DNA reads TGTGCCAGCAGTTACTCAGGCCAAAACTACAATGAGCAGTTCTTC.

The V call is TRBV9, the J call TRBJ1-3; no firm D call. The V end was cut by 4 bases, the J end by 2 bases, with 10 bases between. Germline lookup yields CDR1 SGDLS and CDR2 YYNGEE. The CDR3 contains 14 residues. The CDR3 nucleotides read TGTGCCAGCAGCCCCCCCGCGACTGGAAACACCATATATTTT. Translating it yields CASSPPATGNTIYF.

This chain links TRBV3-1 (or the pseudogene TRBV3-2) with TRBJ2-1, with a possible D match to TRBD1 (5 bases). CDR1 and CDR2 from the germline V gene are LGHDT and YNNKEL (reference sequence). Trimming stripped 2 bases from V and 5 bases from J, with 7 bases between. The CDR3 is 13 amino acids. The CDR3 coding sequence is TGTGCCAGCAGCCAACGCAGGGACAATGAGCAGTTCTTC. It codes for CASSQRRDNEQFF.

Details on this clone: Other DNA sequences from this sample encode an identical CDR3 as well. The chain links TRBV6-5 to TRBJ2-7; 8 nucleotides line up with TRBD2. The CDR3 length is 14 residues. CDR1 MNHEY and CDR2 SVGAGI come from the germline V gene. V trimming: 2 bases; J trimming: 2 bases; junction bases outside the gene matches: 2. CDR3 amino acids: CASSYRGGPYEQYF. The CDR3 DNA follows: TGTGCCAGCAGTTACCGGGGGGGACCCTACGAGCAGTACTTC.

The chain has TRBV27 and TRBJ2-1; maybe TRBD2 (7 bases). CDR3 length: 14 residues. Trimming pared 2 bases from V and 8 bases from J, leaving 13 bases between. CDR1 and CDR2 (germline): MNHEY, SMNVEV (reference sequence). The CDR3 protein is CASSLGGAVYEQFF. The CDR3 DNA sequence: TGTGCCAGCAGTTTAGGGGGGGCCGTCTATGAGCAGTTCTTC.